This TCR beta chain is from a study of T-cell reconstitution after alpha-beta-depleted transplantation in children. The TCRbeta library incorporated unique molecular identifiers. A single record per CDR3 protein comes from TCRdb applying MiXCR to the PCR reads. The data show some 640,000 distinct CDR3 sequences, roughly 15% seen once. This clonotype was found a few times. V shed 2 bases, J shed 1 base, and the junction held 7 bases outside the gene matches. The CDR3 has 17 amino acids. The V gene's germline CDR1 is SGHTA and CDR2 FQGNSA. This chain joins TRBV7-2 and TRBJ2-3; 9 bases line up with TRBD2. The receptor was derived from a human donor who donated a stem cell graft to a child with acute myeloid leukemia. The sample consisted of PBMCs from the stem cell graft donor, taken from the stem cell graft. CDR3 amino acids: CASSLRLIAGGTDTQYF. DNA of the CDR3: TGTGCCAGCAGCTTACGACTGATAGCGGGGGGCACAGATACGCAGTATTTT.